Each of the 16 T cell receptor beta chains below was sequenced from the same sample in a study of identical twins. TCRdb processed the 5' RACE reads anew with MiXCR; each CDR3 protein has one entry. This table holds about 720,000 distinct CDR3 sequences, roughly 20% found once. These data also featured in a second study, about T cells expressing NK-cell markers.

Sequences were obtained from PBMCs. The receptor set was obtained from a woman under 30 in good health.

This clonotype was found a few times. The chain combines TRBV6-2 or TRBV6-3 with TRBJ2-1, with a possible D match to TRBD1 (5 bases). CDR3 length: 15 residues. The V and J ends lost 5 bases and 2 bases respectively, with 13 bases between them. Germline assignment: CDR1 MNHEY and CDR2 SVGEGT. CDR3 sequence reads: CASSRTQAPYNEQFF. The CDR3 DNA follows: TGTGCCAGCAGTAGAACACAGGCCCCCTACAATGAGCAGTTCTTC.

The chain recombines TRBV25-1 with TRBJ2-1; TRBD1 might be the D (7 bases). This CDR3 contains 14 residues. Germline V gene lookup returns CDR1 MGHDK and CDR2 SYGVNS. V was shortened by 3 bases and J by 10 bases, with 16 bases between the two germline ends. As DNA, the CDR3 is TGTGCCAGCAGTGACCGGGCAGGGGGGTCCGAGCAGTTCTTC. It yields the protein CASSDRAGGSEQFF.

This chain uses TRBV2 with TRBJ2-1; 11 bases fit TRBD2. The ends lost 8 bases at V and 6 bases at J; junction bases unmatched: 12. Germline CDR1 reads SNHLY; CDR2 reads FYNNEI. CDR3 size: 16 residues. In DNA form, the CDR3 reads TGTGCCAGCGAACGAGAAGGACTAGCGGGCGTCAATGAGCAGTTCTTC. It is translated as CASEREGLAGVNEQFF.

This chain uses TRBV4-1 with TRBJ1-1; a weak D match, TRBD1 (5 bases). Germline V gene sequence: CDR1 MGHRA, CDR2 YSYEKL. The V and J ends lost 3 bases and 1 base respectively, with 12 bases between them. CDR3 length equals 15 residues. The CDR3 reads CASSHQGGGNTEAFF. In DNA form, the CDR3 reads TGCGCCAGCAGCCATCAGGGCGGGGGGAACACTGAAGCTTTCTTT.

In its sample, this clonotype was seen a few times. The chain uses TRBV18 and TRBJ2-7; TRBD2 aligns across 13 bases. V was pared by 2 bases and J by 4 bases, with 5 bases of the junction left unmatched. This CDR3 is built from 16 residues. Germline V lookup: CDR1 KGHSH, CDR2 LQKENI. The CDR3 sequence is CASSPGGLAGAYEQYF. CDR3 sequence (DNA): TGTGCCAGCTCACCAGGCGGACTAGCGGGGGCATACGAGCAGTACTTC.

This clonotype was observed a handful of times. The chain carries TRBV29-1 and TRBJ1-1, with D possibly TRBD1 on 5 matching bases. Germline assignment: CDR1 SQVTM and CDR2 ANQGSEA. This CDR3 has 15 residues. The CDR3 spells CSNLRGTLHHTEAFF. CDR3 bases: TGCAGTAACTTACGGGGGACCCTCCATCACACTGAAGCTTTCTTT.

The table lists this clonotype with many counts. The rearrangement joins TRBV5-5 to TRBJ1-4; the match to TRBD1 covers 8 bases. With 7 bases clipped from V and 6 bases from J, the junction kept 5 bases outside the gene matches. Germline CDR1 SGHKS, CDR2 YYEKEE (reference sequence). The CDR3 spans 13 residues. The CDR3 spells CASRDRGHEKLFF. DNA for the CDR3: TGTGCCAGCCGAGACAGGGGTCATGAAAAACTGTTTTTT.

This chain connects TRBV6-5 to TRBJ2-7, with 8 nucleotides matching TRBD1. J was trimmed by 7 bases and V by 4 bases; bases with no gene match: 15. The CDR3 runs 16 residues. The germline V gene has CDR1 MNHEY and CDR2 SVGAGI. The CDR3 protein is CASSFSRGQGAIEQYF. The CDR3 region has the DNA TGTGCCAGCAGTTTCTCTCGGGGGCAGGGGGCTATAGAGCAGTACTTC.

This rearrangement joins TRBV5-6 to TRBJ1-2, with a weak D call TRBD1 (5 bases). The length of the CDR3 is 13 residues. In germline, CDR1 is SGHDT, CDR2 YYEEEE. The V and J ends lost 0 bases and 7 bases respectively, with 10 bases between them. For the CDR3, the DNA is TGTGCCAGCAGCTTGGACAGGTTGGCTGGCTACACCTTC. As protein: CASSLDRLAGYTF.

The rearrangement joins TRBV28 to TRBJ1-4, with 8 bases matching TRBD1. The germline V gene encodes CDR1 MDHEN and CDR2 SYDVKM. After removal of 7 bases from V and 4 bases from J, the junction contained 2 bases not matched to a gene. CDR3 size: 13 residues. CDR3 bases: TGTGCCAGCACCAGGGGGCTTAATGAAAAACTGTTTTTT. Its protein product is CASTRGLNEKLFF.

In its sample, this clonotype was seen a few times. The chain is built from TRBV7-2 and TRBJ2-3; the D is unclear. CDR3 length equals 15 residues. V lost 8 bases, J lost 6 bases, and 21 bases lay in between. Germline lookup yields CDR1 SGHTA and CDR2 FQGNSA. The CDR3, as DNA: TGTGCCAGCGGACCCCGCGACTTGACCACCGATACGCAGTATTTT. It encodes CASGPRDLTTDTQYF.

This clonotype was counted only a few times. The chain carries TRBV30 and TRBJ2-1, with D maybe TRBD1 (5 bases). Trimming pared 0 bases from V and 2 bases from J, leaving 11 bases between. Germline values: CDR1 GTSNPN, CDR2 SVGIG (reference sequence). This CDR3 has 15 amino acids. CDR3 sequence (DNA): TGTGCCTGGAGTGTAGGGGTAGAACCCTACAATGAGCAGTTCTTC. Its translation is CAWSVGVEPYNEQFF. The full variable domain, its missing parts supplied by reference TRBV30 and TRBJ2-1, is SQTIHQWPATLVQPVGSPLSLECTVEGTSNPNLYWYRQAAGRGLQLLFYSVGIGQISSEVPQNLSASRPQDRQFILSSKKLLLSDSGFYLCAWSVGVEPYNEQFFGPGTRLTVL.

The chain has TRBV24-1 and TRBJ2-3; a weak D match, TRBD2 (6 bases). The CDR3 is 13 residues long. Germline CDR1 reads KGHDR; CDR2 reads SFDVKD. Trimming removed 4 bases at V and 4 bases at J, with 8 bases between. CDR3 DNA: TGTGCCACCAGTGACGCTAGCGCAGATACGCAGTATTTT. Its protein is CATSDASADTQYF.

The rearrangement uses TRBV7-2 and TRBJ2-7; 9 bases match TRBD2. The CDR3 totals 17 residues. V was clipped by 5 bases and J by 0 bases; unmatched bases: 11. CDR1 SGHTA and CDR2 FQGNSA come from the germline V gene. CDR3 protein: CASSRRRLADSSYEQYF. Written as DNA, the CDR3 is TGTGCCAGCAGCCGACGTAGACTAGCGGACAGCTCCTACGAGCAGTACTTC.

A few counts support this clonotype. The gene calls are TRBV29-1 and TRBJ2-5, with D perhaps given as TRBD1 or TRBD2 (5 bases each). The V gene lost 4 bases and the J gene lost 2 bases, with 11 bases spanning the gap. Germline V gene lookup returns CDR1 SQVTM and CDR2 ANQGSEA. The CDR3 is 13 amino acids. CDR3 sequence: CSVVRGRQETQYF. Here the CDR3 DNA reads TGCAGCGTTGTTCGGGGCCGACAAGAGACCCAGTACTTC.

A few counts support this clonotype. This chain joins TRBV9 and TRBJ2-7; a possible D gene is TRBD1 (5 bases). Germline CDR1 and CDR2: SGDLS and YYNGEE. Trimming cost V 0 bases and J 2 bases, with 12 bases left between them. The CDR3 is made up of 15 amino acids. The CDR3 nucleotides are TGTGCCAGCAGCGTAGCTGCAGGGTATCCCTACGAGCAGTACTTC. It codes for CASSVAAGYPYEQYF.